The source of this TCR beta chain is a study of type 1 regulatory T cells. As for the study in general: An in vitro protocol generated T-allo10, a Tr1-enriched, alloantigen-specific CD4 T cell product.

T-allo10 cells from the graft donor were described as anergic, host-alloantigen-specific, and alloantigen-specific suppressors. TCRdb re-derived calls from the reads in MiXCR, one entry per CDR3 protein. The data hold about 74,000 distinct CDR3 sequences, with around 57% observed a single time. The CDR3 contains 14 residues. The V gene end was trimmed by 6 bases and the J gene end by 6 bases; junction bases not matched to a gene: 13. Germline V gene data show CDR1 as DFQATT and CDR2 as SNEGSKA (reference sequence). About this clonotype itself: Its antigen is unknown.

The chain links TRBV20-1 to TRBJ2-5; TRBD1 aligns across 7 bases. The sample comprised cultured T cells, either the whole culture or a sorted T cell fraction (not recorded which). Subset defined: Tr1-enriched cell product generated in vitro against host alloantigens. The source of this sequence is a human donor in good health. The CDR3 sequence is CSAGLQGKSKTQYF. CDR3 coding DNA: TGCAGTGCCGGGTTACAGGGGAAATCAAAGACCCAGTACTTC.